Presented here are 21 T cell receptor beta chains from one specimen sequenced in a study of cytomegalovirus exposure and HLA in healthy donors. Vbeta (60) and Jbeta (13) primers were used in the PCR. Sequencing used immunoSEQ multiplex PCR; TCRdb keeps in-frame clones, though not all of them. The sample has about 160,000 clones, 80% to 90% seen once. Sequencing used PBMCs. These receptors all stem from a male donor in good health and CMV-seronegative.

This clone appeared a single time. This chain links TRBV27 with TRBJ1-1, with TRBD1 matching 7 bases. This CDR3 is built from 14 residues. The germline gives CDR1 MNHEY, CDR2 SMNVEV (reference sequence). J was trimmed by 4 bases and V by 3 bases; bases with no gene match: 5. Here the CDR3 reads CASSFGTDFTEAFF. The CDR3 DNA is TGTGCCAGCAGTTTTGGGACAGACTTCACTGAAGCTTTCTTT.

V and J are TRBV5-1 and TRBJ2-3; 11 nucleotides align to TRBD2. This CDR3 is built from 15 residues. The V gene end was trimmed by 4 bases and the J gene end by 3 bases; junction bases not matched to a gene: 4. Germline loops: CDR1 SGHRS, CDR2 YFSETQ. The CDR3 DNA is TGCGCCAGCAGCGAGGGACTAGCGGAGACAGATACGCAGTATTTT. Protein: CASSEGLAETDTQYF.

In regard to this clone: This same CDR3 is encoded by further DNA sequences in the sample. The chain carries TRBV5-1 and TRBJ1-5; TRBD1 matches 9 bases. Germline assignment: CDR1 SGHRS and CDR2 YFSETQ. J was trimmed by 6 bases and V by 3 bases; bases with no gene match: 4. The CDR3 sequence is 14 residues long. The CDR3 region has the DNA TGCGCCAGCAGCTATACAGGGGGCGGTCAGCCCCAGCATTTT. Its translation is CASSYTGGGQPQHF. Supplemented by reference TRBV5-1 and TRBJ1-5, the full variable domain reads KAGVTQTPRYLIKTRGQQVTLSCSPISGHRSVSWYQQTPGQGLQFLFEYFSETQRNKGNFPGRFSGRQFSNSRSEMNVSTLELGDSALYLCASSYTGGGQPQHFGDGTRLSIL.

This clone was detected only once. The J gene is TRBJ1-2, the V gene TRBV7-9; TRBD1 agrees at 9 bases. The ends lost 5 bases at V and 4 bases at J; junction bases unmatched: 17. CDR3 length: 18 residues. From germline, CDR1 is SEHNR and CDR2 FQNEAQ (reference sequence). The CDR3 bases are TGTGCCAGCAGCACATCTATGGGCGACCGGGACAGGGCCTATGGCTACACCTTC. Amino acid sequence: CASSTSMGDRDRAYGYTF.

The CDR3 loop reads CASSVGWSRGVGNTIYF. CDR3 bases: TGTGCCAGCAGCGTAGGGTGGTCCAGGGGGGTCGGAAACACCATATATTTT. The chain joins TRBV9 to TRBJ1-3; 7 bases align to TRBD1. Germline V gene sequence: CDR1 SGDLS, CDR2 YYNGEE. V trimming: 0 bases; J trimming: 4 bases; junction bases outside the gene matches: 10. The CDR3 spans 17 residues. Full variable domain (missing parts from reference TRBV9 and TRBJ1-3): DSGVTQTPKHLITATGQRVTLRCSPRSGDLSVYWYQQSLDQGLQFLIQYYNGEERAKGNILERFSAQQFPDLHSELNLSSLELGDSALYFCASSVGWSRGVGNTIYFGEGSWLTVV.

The chain links TRBV27 to TRBJ1-5; possibly TRBD1 for D (5 bases). With 4 bases removed from V and 0 bases from J, the gap between germline ends came to 10 bases. There are 15 residues in the CDR3. Germline V gene sequence: CDR1 MNHEY, CDR2 SMNVEV (reference sequence). CDR3 sequence: CASSSQGYSNQPQHF. In nucleotides, the CDR3 is TGTGCCAGCAGTTCTCAGGGTTATAGCAATCAGCCCCAGCATTTT.

This rearrangement joins TRBV7-9 to TRBJ2-5; 12 bases map to TRBD2. V was pared by 5 bases and J by 2 bases, with 6 bases of the junction left unmatched. Germline CDR1 SEHNR, CDR2 FQNEAQ (reference sequence). The CDR3 has 16 amino acids. The CDR3 DNA reads TGTGCCAGCAGCCCGAGACTAGCGGGGGTTCAAGAGACCCAGTACTTC. This gives the protein CASSPRLAGVQETQYF.

The chain employs TRBV6-5 and TRBJ1-2; TRBD1 matches 7 bases. Looked up from germline, CDR1 is MNHEY and CDR2 is SVGAGI. The CDR3 totals 15 residues. The ends lost 0 bases at V and 2 bases at J; junction bases unmatched: 3. CDR3 in DNA: TGTGCCAGCAGTTACTCGTGGGACAGAAACTATGGCTACACCTTC. Translated: CASSYSWDRNYGYTF.

This chain links TRBV28 with TRBJ2-7, with TRBD2 as a possible D gene (6 bases). CDR1 and CDR2 (germline): MDHEN, SYDVKM. V was trimmed by 2 bases and J by 2 bases, leaving 13 bases between them. The CDR3 contains 15 residues. The CDR3 DNA sequence: TGTGCCAGCAGTTTAAGTGGGGGGTTTACCTACGAGCAGTACTTC. Its protein product is CASSLSGGFTYEQYF.

This chain connects TRBV14 to TRBJ2-7, with 7 positions matching TRBD1. Germline loops: CDR1 SGHDN, CDR2 FVKESK. The CDR3 is 15 residues long. Trimming took 2 bases from V and 4 from J; bases not matched to a gene: 8. The CDR3 loop reads CASSQLRDRPYEQYF. CDR3 coding DNA: TGTGCCAGCAGCCAACTACGGGACAGACCTTACGAGCAGTACTTC.

The chain is built from TRBV5-1 and TRBJ2-5, with 12 bases aligning to TRBD1. The ends lost 0 bases at V and 3 bases at J; junction bases unmatched: 6. This CDR3 comprises 17 residues. Germline CDR1 and CDR2: SGHRS and YFSETQ. CDR3 in amino acids: CASSLAGGQGAEETQYF. DNA for the CDR3: TGCGCCAGCAGCTTGGCTGGGGGACAGGGGGCCGAAGAGACCCAGTACTTC.

This clone was recorded once. The J gene is TRBJ2-1, the V gene TRBV10-3; 8 nucleotides align to TRBD2. The CDR3 has 14 residues. Losses at the gene ends were 3 bases for V and 7 bases for J; bases not matched to a gene: 5. Germline CDR1 reads ENHRY; CDR2 reads SYGVKD. The CDR3 DNA sequence: TGTGCCATCAGTGACGGGGGGGCGGGAAATGAGCAGTTCTTC. It translates to CAISDGGAGNEQFF.

V and J are TRBV4-3 and TRBJ2-7; 7 bases align to TRBD2. The CDR3 consists of 15 residues. Germline CDR1 and CDR2: LGHNA and YSLEER. V lost 5 bases, J lost 2 bases, and 9 bases stayed unmatched. As DNA, the CDR3 is TGCGCCAGCAGCACCCGGATTGGGGGGGCCTACGAGCAGTACTTC. Encoded protein: CASSTRIGGAYEQYF.

V gene TRBV28 combines with J gene TRBJ1-3; TRBD1 agrees at 9 bases. This CDR3 spans 15 amino acids. In germline, CDR1 is MDHEN, CDR2 SYDVKM. Losses at the gene ends were 5 bases for V and 3 bases for J; bases not matched to a gene: 5. The CDR3 reads CASSRTGGGGNTIYF. CDR3 DNA sequence: TGTGCCAGCAGTCGAACAGGGGGCGGTGGAAACACCATATATTTT.

In its sample, this clone was seen once. The chain couples TRBV4-3 to TRBJ2-7; 9 bases match TRBD1. V gave up 6 bases and J gave up 6 bases; unmatched junction bases: 3. Germline CDR1 is LGHNA and CDR2 is YSLEER. CDR3 length: 12 amino acids. CDR3 residues: CASSPDRGEQYF. The CDR3 DNA reads as TGCGCCAGCAGTCCGGACAGGGGCGAGCAGTACTTC.

This clone was detected a few times. The rearrangement uses TRBV5-1 and TRBJ1-2; 9 bases are a match to TRBD1. This CDR3 spans 15 amino acids. CDR1 SGHRS and CDR2 YFSETQ come from the germline V gene. Germline trimming cut 5 bases from V and 4 bases from J; bases unmatched to any gene: 9. The CDR3: CASRPNRGRAYGYTF. In nucleotides, the CDR3 is TGCGCCAGCAGGCCGAACAGGGGGCGCGCCTATGGCTACACCTTC.

This chain uses TRBV19 with TRBJ2-7, with D uncertain. Germline CDR1 and CDR2: LNHDA and SQIVND (reference sequence). The CDR3 has 12 amino acids. V was cut by 6 bases and J by 3 bases, with 9 bases left in between. The CDR3 here is CASSGLNYEQYF. Here the CDR3 DNA reads TGTGCCAGTAGCGGTCTCAACTACGAGCAGTACTTC.

The chain uses TRBV7-9 and TRBJ1-1; 7 bases agree with TRBD1. This CDR3 has 15 amino acids. From germline, CDR1 is SEHNR and CDR2 FQNEAQ (reference sequence). V gave up 1 base and J gave up 5 bases; unmatched junction bases: 7. The CDR3 coding sequence is TGTGCCAGCAGCTTAGGAGCAGGGGGAGCAACTGAAGCTTTCTTT. Translating gives CASSLGAGGATEAFF. The complete variable domain, with remaining parts taken from reference TRBV7-9 and TRBJ1-1, reads DTGVSQNPRHKITKRGQNVTFRCDPISEHNRLYWYRQTLGQGPEFLTYFQNEAQLEKSRLLSDRFSAERPKGSFSTLEIQRTEQGDSAMYLCASSLGAGGATEAFFGQGTRLTVV.

The gene calls are TRBV6-1 and TRBJ2-7; D is undetermined. Trimming stripped 5 bases from V and 3 bases from J, with 17 bases between. Germline V lookup: CDR1 MNHNS, CDR2 SASEGT. CDR3 length: 15 amino acids. The CDR3 DNA reads as TGTGCCAGCAGTCTTCATGAGGCTCGAGGCTACGAGCAGTACTTC. It codes for CASSLHEARGYEQYF.

This clone was picked up one time. J is TRBJ2-3 and V is TRBV7-9, with 10 nucleotides matching TRBD2. This CDR3 comprises 19 residues. The germline V gene encodes CDR1 SEHNR and CDR2 FQNEAQ (reference sequence). The V gene end was trimmed by 6 bases and the J gene end by 5 bases; junction bases not matched to a gene: 20. In DNA, the CDR3 is TGTGCCAGCAGTCGCTCCGGATGGTCTCTAGCGGGAGCATTAGATACGCAGTATTTT. Its translation: CASSRSGWSLAGALDTQYF. Together with reference TRBV7-9 and TRBJ2-3, the CDR3 gives the full variable domain: DTGVSQNPRHKITKRGQNVTFRCDPISEHNRLYWYRQTLGQGPEFLTYFQNEAQLEKSRLLSDRFSAERPKGSFSTLEIQRTEQGDSAMYLCASSRSGWSLAGALDTQYFGPGTRLTVL.

This sequence joins TRBV25-1 and TRBJ2-3; TRBD2 aligns across 12 bases. CDR3 size: 18 residues. The J segment lost 1 base and the V segment lost 0 bases, leaving 5 bases of the junction unmatched. From germline, CDR1 is MGHDK and CDR2 SYGVNS. CDR3 coding DNA: TGTGCCAGCAGTGAATATATTCCTAGCGGGAGGGGCACAGATACGCAGTATTTT. Protein product: CASSEYIPSGRGTDTQYF.